The 27 T cell receptor beta chains listed next were all sequenced from one sample in a study of blood T cell repertoires in COVID-19. Only in-frame clones appear in the TCRdb table, and some are missing; sequencing was by immunoSEQ multiplex PCR. The data contain 250,000 to 300,000 clones, 60% to 75% of them singletons. Sequencing used peripheral blood. These receptors all stem from a woman of 80 years or more with acute or convalescent COVID-19.

This chain uses TRBV7-9 with TRBJ2-3, with 7 positions matching TRBD2. The V gene end was trimmed by 3 bases and the J gene end by 1 base; junction bases not matched to a gene: 4. The CDR3 has 15 residues. Germline CDR1 reads SEHNR; CDR2 reads FQNEAQ (reference sequence). The CDR3 nucleotides are TGTGCCAGCAGCTTTGGGAGGGTCGGCACAGATACGCAGTATTTT. Protein sequence: CASSFGRVGTDTQYF.

This chain links TRBV18 with TRBJ1-5; D is perhaps TRBD1 (6 bases). The CDR3 contains 15 residues. Deletions cut 8 bases from V and 4 bases from J, with 18 bases between. Germline V gene data show CDR1 as KGHSH and CDR2 as LQKENI. CDR3 DNA: TGTGCCAGCGACTCCGGGACAACATTAAATCAGCCCCAGCATTTT. As protein: CASDSGTTLNQPQHF.

V is TRBV6-5 and J is TRBJ1-2; 10 bases are shared with TRBD1. V gave up 7 bases and J gave up 6 bases; unmatched junction bases: 8. The CDR3 totals 14 residues. Germline-derived CDR1 and CDR2 are MNHEY and SVGAGI. CDR3 loop: CASIPTGTGDGYTF. The CDR3 DNA follows: TGTGCCAGCATCCCTACCGGGACAGGGGATGGCTACACCTTC.

This clone was seen a few times. V and J are TRBV18 and TRBJ2-7; D may be TRBD2 (6 bases). The CDR3 has 14 amino acids. CDR1 is KGHSH and CDR2 is LQKENI in the germline V gene. V lost 6 bases and J lost 4, with 16 bases in between. The CDR3 nucleotides are TGTGCCAGCTCCCACGGCGGGGCTAGGTACGAGCAGTACTTC. The encoded protein is CASSHGGARYEQYF.

The chain uses TRBV6-6 and TRBJ2-7, with 8 positions matching TRBD2. Germline values: CDR1 MNHNY, CDR2 SVGAGI (reference sequence). Trimming at V came to 5 bases and at J to 2 bases, leaving 11 bases not matched to a gene. This CDR3 has 16 amino acids. CDR3 nucleotide sequence: TGTGCCAGCAGTCGAACTTCTAGTAGCGGGGCCTACGAGCAGTACTTC. This encodes CASSRTSSSGAYEQYF.

The rearrangement links TRBV6-2 or TRBV6-3 to TRBJ1-1; perhaps TRBD1 as D (5 bases). The CDR3 loop spans 14 amino acids. Germline loops: CDR1 MNHEY, CDR2 SVGEGT. V dropped 5 bases and J dropped 4 bases, with 14 bases sitting between them. The CDR3 nucleotides read TGTGCCAGCAGTGGACCCCAGGGCGGCACTGAAGCTTTCTTT. This encodes CASSGPQGGTEAFF.

The rearrangement uses TRBV5-1 and TRBJ2-5; 14 nucleotides line up with TRBD2. Germline V gene lookup returns CDR1 SGHRS and CDR2 YFSETQ. The junction had 6 bases not matched to a gene; V was cut back by 3 bases and J by 5 bases. The CDR3 loop spans 16 amino acids. CDR3 sequence reads: CASSSTSGRGAETQYF. CDR3 nucleotides: TGCGCCAGCAGCTCGACTAGCGGGAGGGGGGCGGAGACCCAGTACTTC.

This clone occurred a few times. The chain combines TRBV2 with TRBJ2-5; D not certain. The germline V gene has CDR1 SNHLY and CDR2 FYNNEI. The CDR3 is 12 amino acids. V was trimmed by 2 bases and J by 3 bases, leaving 4 bases between them. The CDR3 sequence: CASSESEETQYF. CDR3 coding DNA: TGTGCCAGCAGTGAATCGGAAGAGACCCAGTACTTC.

This chain links TRBV27 with TRBJ2-7, with TRBD1 matching over 10 bases. The CDR3 has 15 amino acids. CDR1 and CDR2 (germline): MNHEY, SMNVEV (reference sequence). The V gene end was trimmed by 2 bases and the J gene end by 11 bases; junction bases not matched to a gene: 12. The CDR3 sequence: CASSLKGQGLGIEYF. The CDR3 DNA sequence: TGTGCCAGCAGTTTAAAGGGACAGGGGTTGGGGATCGAGTACTTC.

This clone was detected once. For the CDR3, the DNA is TGCGCCAGCAGCCAAGATACAGTTGGGTCCTATAATTCACCCCTCCACTTT. Protein sequence: CASSQDTVGSYNSPLHF. This chain links TRBV4-1 with TRBJ1-6; D is unresolved. V was shortened by 0 bases and J by 1 base, with 10 bases between the two germline ends. CDR3 length: 17 amino acids. Germline V gene sequence: CDR1 MGHRA, CDR2 YSYEKL.

This clone was seen more than once but under ten times. The chain has TRBV7-8 and TRBJ1-3; 11 bases match TRBD1. There are 15 residues in the CDR3. The junction had 3 bases not matched to a gene; V was cut back by 1 base and J by 7 bases. Germline CDR1 and CDR2: SGHVS and FQNEAQ. The CDR3 reads CASSLGTGGFNTIYF. The CDR3 region has the DNA TGTGCCAGCAGCTTAGGGACAGGGGGCTTTAACACCATATATTTT.

The rearrangement links TRBV27 to TRBJ2-7; a possible D gene is TRBD1 (5 bases). V was clipped by 1 base and J by 0 bases, with 19 bases between them. CDR3 length: 18 amino acids. Germline CDR1 and CDR2: MNHEY and SMNVEV (reference sequence). CDR3: CASSLYPPRAASSYEQYF. CDR3 coding DNA: TGTGCCAGCAGTTTATACCCCCCCAGGGCAGCCAGCTCCTACGAGCAGTACTTC.

The chain carries TRBV6-1 and TRBJ1-4; no reliable D call. The CDR3 contains 14 residues. Germline V gene sequence: CDR1 MNHNS, CDR2 SASEGT. Between the trimmed V and J ends, which lost 3 bases and 8 bases, there was a span of 13 bases. In DNA, the CDR3 is TGTGCCAGCAGTGACGGTTCGGGTCGAGAAAAACTGTTTTTT. This sequence encodes CASSDGSGREKLFF.

This clone was counted between two and nine times. The CDR3 nucleotides read TGTGCCAGCTCATCAAACCAAGAGACCCAGTACTTC. Translation: CASSSNQETQYF. This chain connects TRBV18 to TRBJ2-5; the D is unclear. CDR1 is KGHSH and CDR2 is LQKENI in the germline V gene. The CDR3 totals 12 residues. V was shortened by 5 bases and J by 0 bases, with 4 bases between the two germline ends. The complete variable domain, with remaining parts taken from reference TRBV18 and TRBJ2-5, reads NAGVMQNPRHLVRRRGQEARLRCSPMKGHSHVYWYRQLPEEGLKFMVYLQKENIIDESGMPKERFSAEFPKEGPSILRIQQVVRGDSAAYFCASSSNQETQYFGPGTRLLVL.

The rearrangement links TRBV5-4 to TRBJ2-1, with a weak D call TRBD1 (6 bases). From germline, CDR1 is SGHNT and CDR2 YYREEE (reference sequence). V lost 4 bases and J lost 6, with 17 bases in between. This CDR3 region has 15 residues. CDR3 sequence reads: CASSPRGGSINEQFF. The CDR3 DNA sequence: TGTGCCAGCAGCCCCCGTGGGGGCAGCATCAATGAGCAGTTCTTC.

This chain links TRBV7-2 with TRBJ1-1; D not certain. The CDR3 totals 15 residues. The germline V gene has CDR1 SGHTA and CDR2 FQGNSA. Trimming removed 7 bases at V and 1 base at J, with 16 bases between. The CDR3 region is CASTAFRGPNTEAFF. In DNA form, the CDR3 reads TGTGCCAGCACCGCCTTTCGTGGGCCGAACACTGAAGCTTTCTTT.

The chain links TRBV5-4 to TRBJ1-4, with 7 bases fitting TRBD1. Germline V gives CDR1 SGHNT, CDR2 YYREEE (reference sequence). The CDR3 is 15 residues long. V trimming: 1 base; J trimming: 4 bases; junction bases outside the gene matches: 4. The CDR3 DNA reads as TGTGCCAGCAGCTTGTCGACAGGGAATAATGAAAAACTGTTTTTT. The encoded protein is CASSLSTGNNEKLFF.

V usage is TRBV7-7 and J usage is TRBJ2-5; no definite D call. Trimming removed 6 bases at V and 1 base at J, with 9 bases between. Germline V gene data show CDR1 as SSHAT and CDR2 as FNYEAQ (reference sequence). The CDR3 sequence is 13 residues long. The CDR3 here is CASSPRVQETQYF. As DNA, the CDR3 is TGTGCCAGCAGTCCCCGGGTCCAAGAGACCCAGTACTTC.

The J gene is TRBJ2-3, the V gene TRBV12-3 or TRBV12-4, with 7 bases identical to TRBD2. Trimming cost V 5 bases and J 11 bases; bases outside gene matches: 7. CDR3 length: 12 residues. This chain's CDR3 is CASSQTSRGQYF. The CDR3, as DNA: TGTGCCAGCAGTCAGACTAGCCGGGGGCAGTATTTT.

This chain links TRBV7-2 with TRBJ2-3, with a tentative D call TRBD2 (7 bases). The ends were cut back, 3 bases at V and 5 bases at J, with 15 bases in the middle. The V gene's germline CDR1 is SGHTA and CDR2 FQGNSA. The length of the CDR3 is 15 residues. CDR3 sequence reads: CASSFRGGAGDTQYF. CDR3 DNA: TGTGCCAGCAGCTTTCGAGGGGGGGCTGGAGATACGCAGTATTTT.

This clone was recorded a few times. The chain employs TRBV18 and TRBJ1-1, with a weak D call TRBD1 (5 bases). Germline values: CDR1 KGHSH, CDR2 LQKENI. There are 14 residues in the CDR3. The V end lost 6 bases, the J end lost 6 bases, and 17 bases lay between the germline ends. The DNA of the CDR3 is TGTGCCAGCTCCTCCAAGTCCTCGGGGGCTGAAGCTTTCTTT. This gives the protein CASSSKSSGAEAFF.

The rearrangement uses TRBV5-5 and TRBJ2-2; 8 nucleotides align to TRBD1. Germline trimming cut 0 bases from V and 1 base from J; bases unmatched to any gene: 5. This CDR3 comprises 17 residues. Germline V gene sequence: CDR1 SGHKS, CDR2 YYEKEE (reference sequence). CDR3 amino acids: CASSLARQGMNTGELFF. CDR3 nucleotides: TGTGCCAGCAGCTTGGCAAGACAGGGGATGAACACCGGGGAGCTGTTTTTT.

This chain joins TRBV5-1 and TRBJ2-2; D is possibly TRBD1 (7 bases). Trimming cost V 7 bases and J 4 bases, with 14 bases left between them. From germline, CDR1 is SGHRS and CDR2 YFSETQ. The CDR3 consists of 14 residues. The CDR3 bases are TGCGCCAGCGGATACCAGGGGGGCACCGGGGAGCTGTTTTTT. It codes for CASGYQGGTGELFF.

This chain links TRBV4-1 with TRBJ1-1, with 9 bases identical to TRBD1. The CDR3 runs 17 residues. After removal of 4 bases from V and 10 bases from J, the junction contained 19 bases not matched to a gene. Germline V gene sequence: CDR1 MGHRA, CDR2 YSYEKL. The CDR3 DNA sequence: TGCGCCAGCAGCCGGCCGGGACAGGGCAGATATTTAGGTCGAGCTTTCTTT. Its protein product is CASSRPGQGRYLGRAFF.

The chain carries TRBV5-1 and TRBJ2-1; 8 bases map to TRBD2. Germline lookup yields CDR1 SGHRS and CDR2 YFSETQ. This CDR3 region has 16 residues. Unmatched junction bases numbered 9, after V lost 3 bases and J lost 4 bases. The DNA for the CDR3 is TGCGCCAGCAGCTCGGATGCGAGCGGGGGATACAATGAGCAGTTCTTC. Its protein is CASSSDASGGYNEQFF.

The J gene is TRBJ2-5, the V gene TRBV6-5, with a possible D match to TRBD1 (5 bases). Germline lookup yields CDR1 MNHEY and CDR2 SVGAGI. The CDR3 loop spans 12 amino acids. Trimming left V 5 bases short and J 9 bases short, with 13 bases between. This CDR3 is CASSNSPRAQYF. In DNA, the CDR3 is TGTGCCAGCAGTAACAGCCCCAGGGCCCAGTACTTC.

The chain's CDR3 is CASSPPGQGRYEQYF. CDR3 nucleotides: TGTGCCAGCAGCCCACCGGGACAGGGCCGATACGAGCAGTACTTC. The rearrangement joins TRBV7-2 to TRBJ2-7; 9 bases match TRBD1. Germline-derived CDR1 and CDR2 are SGHTA and FQGNSA. This CDR3 contains 15 residues. J lost 4 bases, V lost 5 bases, and 9 bases had no gene match.